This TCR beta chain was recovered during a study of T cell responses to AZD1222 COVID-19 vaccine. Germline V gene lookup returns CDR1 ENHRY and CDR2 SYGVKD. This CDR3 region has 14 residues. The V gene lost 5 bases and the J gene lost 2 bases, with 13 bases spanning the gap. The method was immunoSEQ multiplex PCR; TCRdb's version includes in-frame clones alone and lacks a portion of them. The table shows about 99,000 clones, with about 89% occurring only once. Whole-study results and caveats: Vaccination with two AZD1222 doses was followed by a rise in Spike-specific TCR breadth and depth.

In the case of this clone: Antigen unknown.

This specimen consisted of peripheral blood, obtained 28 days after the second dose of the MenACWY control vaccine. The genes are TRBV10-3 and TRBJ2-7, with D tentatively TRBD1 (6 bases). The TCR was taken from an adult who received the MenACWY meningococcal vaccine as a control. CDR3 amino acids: CAISKGESPYEQYF. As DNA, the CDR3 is TGTGCCATCAGTAAGGGGGAATCTCCCTACGAGCAGTACTTC.